This TCR beta chain was sequenced for a study of long-term antiretroviral therapy in people with HIV (dated by TCRdb to between 2021 and 2022). For the study in its entirety: The earliest samples were collected about a decade before the 2015 WHO recommendation for immediate ART, when ART was typically delayed until CD4 counts fell. A retrospective serial study tested whether changes in peripheral blood TRB repertoire composition and diversity were associated with ART initiation and durable HIV suppression. From 30 to 35 adults with confirmed HIV infection, the cohort provided roughly 200 cryopreserved PBMC samples, gathered serially across a mean of approximately six years (range 1-12). Among the approximately 32 participants with HIV, around ten were female. No cross-contamination during QIAcube processing was shown when test extractions of a monoclonal T-cell line were performed alongside a few dozen polyclonal samples.

The immunoSEQ hsTCRB v3.0 assay was used at survey level resolution to sequence the TRB variable region. The targeted TRB sequencing depth was about 40,000-55,000 T-cell genomes per sample. Pooled TRB libraries were sequenced on an Illumina MiSeq with a v3 150-cycle kit. The study's processing was this. Repertoire analysis was run in R within a reproducible Nextflow workflow that covered QC, data transformation and analysis. LymphoSeq2, an R package for AIRR-Seq data exploration, was used to implement custom analyses. After excluding several samples that yielded fewer than 5000 total TRB sequences, approximately 180 HIV repertoires remained for analysis. Of the roughly 180 retained HIV repertoires, some 60 were collected before and roughly 130 after ART initiation. Repertoires were downsampled to 5000 TRB nucleotide sequences, and summary statistics were averaged over 100 downsampling iterations. TRB sequences were retained for analysis only if CDR3 regions of at least seven amino acids were present. Two measures captured diversity: a Shannon entropy-derived clonality score and the Gini coefficient. In the repertoire networks, any two of the top 5000 CDR3 amino acid sequences were connected whenever the two sequences differed by an edit distance of one. For TRB CDR3 amino acid sequences, antigen specificity groups and MHC restriction were predicted with GLIPH2. To flag known associations with CMV, EBV, HIV or tissue antigens, CDR3 amino acid sequences were compared against VDJdb and McPAS-TCR. Pre-ART, post-ART and control groups were compared with Wilcoxon signed-rank tests and Holm-Bonferroni correction. The immuneACCESS repertoire file appears here via TCRdb, limited to in-frame rearrangements. These files lack a portion of the clones; in checked studies, under half of the deficit traces to unresolved V genes, and the cause of the others is not known. The D gene and trimming were derived from the DNA, and the V and J assignments and clone size from that table. The sample table records around 8,600 clones; over 60% of these occur just once. Of the sample, roughly 25% falls within the top ten clones.

What the work shows at the level of the full study, not this receptor alone: Owing to limited PBMC availability, only the TCR beta chain was sequenced, without alpha chain pairing. Samples dated from about 2003 to 2018, and the ART regimens used may be less effective than current ones. CDR3 length ranges in HIV repertoires were narrower than in controls, and network structure suggested an antigen-experienced repertoire with only a slight naive shift after ART. Expanded TRB clones identified before ART initiation dominated the repertoire at all time points, although this dominance fluctuated and declined in many PLHIV after ART. Unsorted PBMC were profiled instead of sorted CD4+ and CD8+ T cells because pre-ART samples had limited cell numbers. Starting ART was linked to a significant rise in TRB diversity, yet even with long-term ART the diversity remained significantly lower than in transplant donor controls. No data were available on ART adherence, viral resistance or therapy changes, limiting inferences about post-ART repertoire changes.

This clone was counted between two and nine times. Which antigen it targets is not known. Base quality data are lacking; no much larger clone is found one base away. Inclusion was restricted to participants for whom at least one PBMC sample before ART initiation and at least two post-ART samples were available. Every participant with HIV received treatment in the United States of America. Before DNA extraction, cryopreserved samples of roughly 0.9-11 million PBMC were thawed and washed. At the time of the earliest PBMC sample for each participant with HIV, ages ranged from 23 to 54 years. PBMC samples from each participant spanned 1-4 timepoints before ART initiation and 2-8 timepoints after ART initiation, with a median of 7 samples. Serial HIV viral load, CD4+ T-cell count, ART history and demographic data were obtained for every participant. Genomic DNA was extracted from unsorted PBMC with a Qiagen kit on a QIAcube, processed in batches of 12 samples.

The sequencing here drew on unsorted PBMCs, taken 0.6 years before starting antiretroviral therapy. The TCR sequence derives from a man aged 35 to 55 with HIV.

The nucleotide sequence is given as TGTGCCAGCAGCTTAGAACAGGGGGCCCACGAGCAGTACTTC. It translates as CASSLEQGAHEQYF. Here the chain combines TRBV7-7 and TRBJ2-7, with 9 bases in between that match TRBD1. Compared with germline, V lacks 1 base and J lacks 5 bases; bases without a gene match: 3. The CDR3 numbers 14 residues from cysteine through phenylalanine. Only the CDR3 DNA stays, 42 bases, in frame from base 1. Taken from the germline V gene (reference sequence), the CDR1 and CDR2 loops are SSHAT and FNYEAQ. This CDR3, with the reference TRBV7-7 and TRBJ2-7 proteins standing in past its ends, gives the full variable domain GAGVSQSPRYKVTKRGQDVTLRCDPISSHATLYWYQQALGQGPEFLTYFNYEAQPDKSGLPSDRFSAERPEGSISTLTIQRTEQRDSAMYRCASSLEQGAHEQYFGPGTRLTVT.